The source of this T cell receptor (beta chain) is a study of T cell changes during pregnancy in multiple sclerosis. Germline loops: CDR1 SQVTM, CDR2 ANQGSEA. This CDR3 is built from 15 residues. V shed 3 bases and J 7 bases; nucleotides not matched to a gene: 6. Some clones are missing from TCRdb's copy, which holds only in-frame ones; the method was immunoSEQ multiplex PCR. The sample includes around 25,000 clones, over 80% seen only once; the top ten take more than 15%. Sequenced material: CD8+ T cells from peripheral blood mononuclear cells, taken in the first trimester of pregnancy. The TCR sequence derives from a female donor in good health, enrolled as a control in a pregnancy study. The chain links TRBV29-1 to TRBJ1-4; TRBD1 agrees at 12 bases. CDR3 sequence reads: CSVESWDRGREKLFF. CDR3 DNA sequence: TGCAGCGTTGAGAGTTGGGACAGGGGGCGTGAAAAACTGTTTTTT. Filled out from reference TRBV29-1 and TRBJ1-4, the complete variable domain reads SAVISQKPSRDICQRGTSLTIQCQVDSQVTMMFWYRQQPGQSLTLIATANQGSEATYESGFVIDKFPISRPNLTFSTLTVSNMSPEDSSIYLCSVESWDRGREKLFFGSGTQLSVL.